A single sample gave rise to the 5 T cell receptor beta chains below, sequenced in a study of T cell responses to AZD1222 COVID-19 vaccine. Assay used: immunoSEQ multiplex PCR; TCRdb lists only in-frame clones, some missing. The profile shows approximately 67,000 clones, approximately 90% of them singletons. The sequencing used peripheral blood, collected on day 0 of AZD1222 vaccination. All receptors derive from an adult in good health.

The chain uses TRBV5-6 and TRBJ1-1; the D is unclear. CDR3 length: 14 amino acids. Germline lookup yields CDR1 SGHDT and CDR2 YYEEEE. Trimming took 4 bases from V and 5 from J, leaving 15 bases between them. DNA of the CDR3: TGTGCCAGCAGCACCCCCACCAGCGAGACTGAAGCTTTCTTT. This gives the protein CASSTPTSETEAFF.

The V call is TRBV5-8, the J call TRBJ2-2; 10 bases are a match to TRBD2. This CDR3 contains 16 residues. Germline CDR1 SGHTS, CDR2 YDEGEE. V was pared by 4 bases and J by 2 bases, with 5 bases of the junction left unmatched. CDR3 coding DNA: TGTGCCAGCAGCCGAGGACTAGCGGCTAACACCGGGGAGCTGTTTTTT. Its translation is CASSRGLAANTGELFF.

V is TRBV30 and J is TRBJ1-6; a weak D match, TRBD1 (5 bases). V was pared by 8 bases and J by 4 bases, with 18 bases between. This CDR3 is 15 amino acids long. From germline, CDR1 is GTSNPN and CDR2 SVGIG (reference sequence). CDR3 sequence (DNA): TGTGCCGGAGTCCGGGGCAGCGAATATAATTCACCCCTCCACTTT. The encoded protein is CAGVRGSEYNSPLHF.

The chain joins TRBV10-3 to TRBJ1-4, with D hard to call. The CDR3 extends over 12 amino acids. Germline CDR1 reads ENHRY; CDR2 reads SYGVKD. Trimming removed 5 bases at V and 8 bases at J, with 9 bases between. CDR3 protein: CAISLNGEKLFF. The CDR3 DNA is TGTGCCATCAGTTTGAACGGCGAAAAACTGTTTTTT.

There are a few counts of this clone. The V call is TRBV5-1, the J call TRBJ2-7, with 7 positions matching TRBD1. The CDR3 has 13 amino acids. The V segment lost 3 bases and the J segment 1 base; nucleotides outside the gene matches: 1. CDR1 and CDR2 from the germline V gene are SGHRS and YFSETQ. For the CDR3, the DNA is TGCGCCAGCAGCTGGGACAGTTCCTACGAGCAGTACTTC. Its translation is CASSWDSSYEQYF. Filled out from reference TRBV5-1 and TRBJ2-7, the complete variable domain reads KAGVTQTPRYLIKTRGQQVTLSCSPISGHRSVSWYQQTPGQGLQFLFEYFSETQRNKGNFPGRFSGRQFSNSRSEMNVSTLELGDSALYLCASSWDSSYEQYFGPGTRLTVT.